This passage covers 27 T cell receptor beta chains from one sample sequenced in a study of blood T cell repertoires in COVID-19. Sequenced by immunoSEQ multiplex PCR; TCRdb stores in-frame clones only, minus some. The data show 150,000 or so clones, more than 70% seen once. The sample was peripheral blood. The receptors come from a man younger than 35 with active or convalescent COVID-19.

Here the CDR3 reads CAWSLTAGNTEAFF. Written as DNA, the CDR3 is TGTGCCTGGAGTCTCACGGCAGGGAACACTGAAGCTTTCTTT. The rearrangement links TRBV30 to TRBJ1-1; the D is unclear. Trimming took off 2 bases at V and 1 base at J, with 11 bases between the two ends. The V gene's germline CDR1 is GTSNPN and CDR2 SVGIG (reference sequence). The CDR3 runs 14 residues.

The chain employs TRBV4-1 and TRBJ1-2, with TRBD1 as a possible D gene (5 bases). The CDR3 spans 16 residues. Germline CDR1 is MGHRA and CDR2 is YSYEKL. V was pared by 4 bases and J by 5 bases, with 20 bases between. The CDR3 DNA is TGCGCCAGCAGCCGATGGGGCGAGGCAGGGCTTTATGGCTACACCTTC. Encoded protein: CASSRWGEAGLYGYTF.

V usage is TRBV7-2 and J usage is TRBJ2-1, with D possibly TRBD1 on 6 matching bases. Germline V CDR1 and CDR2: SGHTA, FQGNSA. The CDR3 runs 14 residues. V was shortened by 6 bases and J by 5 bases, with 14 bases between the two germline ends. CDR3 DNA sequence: TGTGCCAGCAGTTCACCCGGGACACACAATGAGCAGTTCTTC. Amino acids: CASSSPGTHNEQFF.

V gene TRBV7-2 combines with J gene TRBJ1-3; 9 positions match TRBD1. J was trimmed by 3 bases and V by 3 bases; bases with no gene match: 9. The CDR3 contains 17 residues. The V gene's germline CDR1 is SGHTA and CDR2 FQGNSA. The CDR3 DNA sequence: TGTGCCAGCAGCTTTTCTCCGGGACAGGGAAGTGGAAACACCATATATTTT. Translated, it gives CASSFSPGQGSGNTIYF.

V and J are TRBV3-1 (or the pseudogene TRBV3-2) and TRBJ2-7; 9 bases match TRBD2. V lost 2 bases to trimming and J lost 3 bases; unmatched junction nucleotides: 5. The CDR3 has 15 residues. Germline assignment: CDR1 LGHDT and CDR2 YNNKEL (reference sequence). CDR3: CASSQMVAGDYEQYF. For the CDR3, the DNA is TGTGCCAGCAGCCAAATGGTAGCGGGAGACTACGAGCAGTACTTC.

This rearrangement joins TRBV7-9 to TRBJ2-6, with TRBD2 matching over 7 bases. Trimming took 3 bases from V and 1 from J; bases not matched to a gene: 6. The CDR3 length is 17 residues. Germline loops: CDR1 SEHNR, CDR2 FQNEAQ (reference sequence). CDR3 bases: TGTGCCAGCAGCTTGGGAGGGGTGACATCTGGGGCCAACGTCCTGACTTTC. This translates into CASSLGGVTSGANVLTF.

CDR3 coding DNA: TGTGCCAGCTCATCGAGATCAGCAGGGCCAAGCTCCTACAATGAGCAGTTCTTC. Protein: CASSSRSAGPSSYNEQFF. This chain uses TRBV18 with TRBJ2-1; weak D call: TRBD1 (5 bases). V dropped 5 bases and J dropped 0 bases, with 20 bases sitting between them. CDR3 length: 18 residues. CDR1 and CDR2 from the germline V gene are KGHSH and LQKENI.

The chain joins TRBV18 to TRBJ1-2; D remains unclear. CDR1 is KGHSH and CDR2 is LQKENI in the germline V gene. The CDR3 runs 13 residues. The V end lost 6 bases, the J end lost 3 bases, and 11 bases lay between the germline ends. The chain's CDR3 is CASSVATDYGYTF. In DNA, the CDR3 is TGTGCCAGCTCGGTCGCAACAGACTATGGCTACACCTTC.

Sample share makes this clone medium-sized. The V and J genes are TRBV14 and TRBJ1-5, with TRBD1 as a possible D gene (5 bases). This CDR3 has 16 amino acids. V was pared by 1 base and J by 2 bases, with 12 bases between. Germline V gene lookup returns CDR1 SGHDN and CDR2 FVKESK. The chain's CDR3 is CASSQVRGRGNQPQHF. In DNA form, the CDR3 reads TGTGCCAGCAGCCAAGTACGGGGGAGAGGCAATCAGCCCCAGCATTTT. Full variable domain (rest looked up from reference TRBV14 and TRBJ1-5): EAGVTQFPSHSVIEKGQTVTLRCDPISGHDNLYWYRRVMGKEIKFLLHFVKESKQDESGMPNNRFLAERTGGTYSTLKVQPAELEDSGVYFCASSQVRGRGNQPQHFGDGTRLSIL.

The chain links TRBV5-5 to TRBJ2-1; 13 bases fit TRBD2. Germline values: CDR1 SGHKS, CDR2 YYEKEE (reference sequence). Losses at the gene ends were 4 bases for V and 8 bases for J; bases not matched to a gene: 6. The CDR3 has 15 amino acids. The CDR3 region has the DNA TGTGCCAGCAGCCTACTAGCGGGAGGGCACGATGAGCAGTTCTTC. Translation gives CASSLLAGGHDEQFF.

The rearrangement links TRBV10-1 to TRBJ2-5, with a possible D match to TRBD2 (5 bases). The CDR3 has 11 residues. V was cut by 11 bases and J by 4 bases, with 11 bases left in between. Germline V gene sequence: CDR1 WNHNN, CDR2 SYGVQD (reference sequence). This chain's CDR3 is CAGRGRETQYF. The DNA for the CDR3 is TGCGCCGGACGGGGAAGAGAGACCCAGTACTTC.

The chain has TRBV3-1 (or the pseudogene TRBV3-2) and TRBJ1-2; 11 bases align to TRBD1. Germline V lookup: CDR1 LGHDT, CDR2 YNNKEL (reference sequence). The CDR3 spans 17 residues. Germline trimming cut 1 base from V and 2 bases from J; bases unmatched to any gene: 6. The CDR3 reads CASSQGGQGVSNYGYTF. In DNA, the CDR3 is TGTGCCAGCAGCCAAGGGGGACAGGGGGTATCCAACTATGGCTACACCTTC.

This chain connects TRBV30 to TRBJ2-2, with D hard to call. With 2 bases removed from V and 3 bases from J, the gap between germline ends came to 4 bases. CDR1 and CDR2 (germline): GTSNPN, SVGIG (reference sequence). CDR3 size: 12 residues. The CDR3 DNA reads TGTGCCTGGAGTACGGACACCGGGGAGCTGTTTTTT. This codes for CAWSTDTGELFF.

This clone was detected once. The CDR3 loop is CASQWAGSTDTQYF. CDR3 nucleotides: TGTGCCAGCCAATGGGCAGGGAGCACAGATACGCAGTATTTT. V is TRBV2 and J is TRBJ2-3; TRBD1 might be the D (5 bases). Per germline, CDR1 SNHLY and CDR2 FYNNEI. Trimming pared 8 bases from V and 0 bases from J, leaving 12 bases between. CDR3 length: 14 amino acids.

Here the CDR3 DNA reads TGCGCCAGCAGCCCCGGACAGGGCAGAGATACGCAGTATTTT. Its translation is CASSPGQGRDTQYF. V is TRBV5-1 and J is TRBJ2-3; 8 nucleotides match TRBD1. The CDR3 extends over 14 amino acids. Germline V CDR1 and CDR2: SGHRS, YFSETQ. The V segment lost 4 bases and the J segment 5 bases; nucleotides outside the gene matches: 6. Drawing the rest from reference TRBV5-1 and TRBJ2-3, the complete variable domain is KAGVTQTPRYLIKTRGQQVTLSCSPISGHRSVSWYQQTPGQGLQFLFEYFSETQRNKGNFPGRFSGRQFSNSRSEMNVSTLELGDSALYLCASSPGQGRDTQYFGPGTRLTVL.

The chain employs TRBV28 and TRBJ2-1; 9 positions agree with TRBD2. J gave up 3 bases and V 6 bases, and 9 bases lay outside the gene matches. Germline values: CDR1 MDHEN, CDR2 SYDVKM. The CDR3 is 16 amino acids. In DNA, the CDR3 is TGTGCCAGCAGAACCACCCTAGCGGGATTCTACAATGAGCAGTTCTTC. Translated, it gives CASRTTLAGFYNEQFF.

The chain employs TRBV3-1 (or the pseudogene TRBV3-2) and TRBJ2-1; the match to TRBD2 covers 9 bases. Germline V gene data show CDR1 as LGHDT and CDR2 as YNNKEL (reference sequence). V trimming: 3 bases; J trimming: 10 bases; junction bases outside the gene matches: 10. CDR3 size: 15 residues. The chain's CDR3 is CASSQGAGGQWEQFF. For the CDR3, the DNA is TGTGCCAGCAGCCAGGGAGCGGGAGGCCAGTGGGAGCAGTTCTTC.

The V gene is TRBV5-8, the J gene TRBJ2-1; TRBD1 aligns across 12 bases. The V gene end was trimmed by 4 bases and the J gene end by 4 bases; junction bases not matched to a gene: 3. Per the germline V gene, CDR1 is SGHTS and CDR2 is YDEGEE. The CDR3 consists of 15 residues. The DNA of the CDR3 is TGTGCCAGCAGCGCGGGACAGGGGGCTTACAATGAGCAGTTCTTC. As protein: CASSAGQGAYNEQFF.

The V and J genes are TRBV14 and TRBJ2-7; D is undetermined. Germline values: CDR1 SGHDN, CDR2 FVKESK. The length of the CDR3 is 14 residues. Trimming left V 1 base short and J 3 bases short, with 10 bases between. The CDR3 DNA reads TGTGCCAGCAGCCAAGGAATTAGCAGCTACGAGCAGTACTTC. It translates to CASSQGISSYEQYF.

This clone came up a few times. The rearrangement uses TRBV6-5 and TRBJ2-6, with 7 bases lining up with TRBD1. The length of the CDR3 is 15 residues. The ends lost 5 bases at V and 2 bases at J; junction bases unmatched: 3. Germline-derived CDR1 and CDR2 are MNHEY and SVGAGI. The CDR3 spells CASSRQGTGANVLTF. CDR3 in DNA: TGTGCCAGCAGTCGACAGGGAACTGGGGCCAACGTCCTGACTTTC.

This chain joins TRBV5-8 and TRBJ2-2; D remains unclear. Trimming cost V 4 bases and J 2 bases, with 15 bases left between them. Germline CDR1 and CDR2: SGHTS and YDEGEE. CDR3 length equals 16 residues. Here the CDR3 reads CASSRPPGFNTGELFF. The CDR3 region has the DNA TGTGCCAGCAGCCGACCCCCAGGATTCAACACCGGGGAGCTGTTTTTT.

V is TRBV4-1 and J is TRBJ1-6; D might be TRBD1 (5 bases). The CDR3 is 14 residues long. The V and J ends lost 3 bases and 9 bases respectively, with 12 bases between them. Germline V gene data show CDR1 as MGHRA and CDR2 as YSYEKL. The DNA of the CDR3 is TGCGCCAGCAGCCAGCTGACCGGGGGTTCACCCCTCCACTTT. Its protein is CASSQLTGGSPLHF.

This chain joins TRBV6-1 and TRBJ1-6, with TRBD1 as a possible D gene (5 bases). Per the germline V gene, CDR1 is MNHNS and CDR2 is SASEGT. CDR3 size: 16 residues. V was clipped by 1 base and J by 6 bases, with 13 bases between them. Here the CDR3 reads CASSEVSGRANSPLHF. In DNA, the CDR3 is TGTGCCAGCAGTGAAGTCTCAGGGAGGGCTAATTCACCCCTCCACTTT.

Here the CDR3 reads CASSYSLAGTDTQYF. The CDR3 DNA reads as TGTGCCAGCAGTTACTCACTAGCGGGCACAGATACGCAGTATTTT. This chain joins TRBV6-5 and TRBJ2-3, with TRBD2 matching over 8 bases. Germline V CDR1 and CDR2: MNHEY, SVGAGI. The CDR3 extends over 15 amino acids. V dropped 0 bases and J dropped 1; count of bases not matched to a gene: 0.

CDR3 coding DNA: TGTGCCAGCACCCAAGGGACTAGCGGGAGCAACGAGCAGTACTTC. Encoded protein: CASTQGTSGSNEQYF. The chain uses TRBV11-2 and TRBJ2-7; TRBD2 aligns across 14 bases. The CDR3 extends over 15 amino acids. The junction had 7 bases not matched to a gene; V was cut back by 7 bases and J by 5 bases. The germline CDR1 and CDR2 sequences are SGHAT and FQNNGV.

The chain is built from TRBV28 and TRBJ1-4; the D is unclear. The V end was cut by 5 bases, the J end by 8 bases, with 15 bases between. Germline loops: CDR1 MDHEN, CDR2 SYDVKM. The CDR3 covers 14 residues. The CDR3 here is CASSAGPRGEKLFF. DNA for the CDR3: TGTGCCAGCAGTGCCGGGCCTAGAGGGGAAAAACTGTTTTTT.

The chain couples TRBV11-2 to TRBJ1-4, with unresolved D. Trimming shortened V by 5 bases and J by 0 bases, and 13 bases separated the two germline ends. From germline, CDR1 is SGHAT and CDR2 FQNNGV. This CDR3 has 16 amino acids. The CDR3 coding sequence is TGTGCCAGCAGCCCCGGAGGCGGGGCAACTAATGAAAAACTGTTTTTT. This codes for CASSPGGGATNEKLFF. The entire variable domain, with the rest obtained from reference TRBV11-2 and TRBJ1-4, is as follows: EAGVAQSPRYKIIEKRQSVAFWCNPISGHATLYWYQQILGQGPKLLIQFQNNGVVDDSQLPKDRFSAERLKGVDSTLKIQPAKLEDSAVYLCASSPGGGATNEKLFFGSGTQLSVL.